Presented here are 22 T cell receptor beta chains from one specimen sequenced in a study of blood T cell repertoires in COVID-19. The method was immunoSEQ multiplex PCR; TCRdb's version includes in-frame clones alone and lacks a portion of them. Among 280,000 or so clones listed, under 90% were seen once. Sequencing used peripheral blood. The receptors originated from a woman between 45 and 60 years old who had recovered from COVID-19.

A single count supports this clone. The V call is TRBV5-1, the J call TRBJ2-3; 7 bases map to TRBD1. V was pared by 4 bases and J by 2 bases, with 10 bases of the junction left unmatched. There are 16 residues in the CDR3. CDR1 is SGHRS and CDR2 is YFSETQ in the germline V gene. CDR3 sequence reads: CASSQGTAGDTDTQYF. CDR3 nucleotides: TGCGCCAGCAGCCAGGGGACAGCTGGAGACACAGATACGCAGTATTTT.

The table lists this clone with a few counts. The chain recombines TRBV5-1 with TRBJ1-3; D gene uncertain. Germline V gives CDR1 SGHRS, CDR2 YFSETQ. V gave up 4 bases and J gave up 4 bases, with 12 bases separating them. The CDR3 runs to 14 residues. This chain's CDR3 is CASSPLAGGNTIYF. CDR3 DNA: TGCGCCAGCAGCCCCTTGGCAGGCGGAAACACCATATATTTT.

This chain links TRBV6-4 with TRBJ1-1, with TRBD1 as a possible D gene (6 bases). V lost 6 bases and J 4 bases, leaving 15 bases between the germline ends. Germline V gene lookup returns CDR1 MRHNA and CDR2 SNTAGT. The CDR3 consists of 14 residues. This CDR3 reads CASRLQGMGTEAFF. The CDR3, as DNA: TGTGCCAGCAGACTCCAGGGGATGGGCACTGAAGCTTTCTTT.

V is TRBV29-1 and J is TRBJ1-5; TRBD1 agrees at 11 bases. The CDR3 consists of 15 residues. Trimming at V came to 4 bases and at J to 2 bases, leaving 4 bases not matched to a gene. Per the germline V gene, CDR1 is SQVTM and CDR2 is ANQGSEA. The CDR3 loop is CSVGTGGGGNQPQHF. CDR3 nucleotides: TGCAGCGTTGGGACAGGGGGCGGGGGCAATCAGCCCCAGCATTTT.

The rearrangement uses TRBV19 and TRBJ1-4; 7 nucleotides line up with TRBD1. V shed 3 bases, J shed 8 bases, and the junction held 12 bases outside the gene matches. The length of the CDR3 is 16 residues. The germline CDR1 and CDR2 sequences are LNHDA and SQIVND (reference sequence). CDR3 DNA: TGTGCCAGTAGTATCTCCAGACCAGGGGGTGAAGAAAAACTGTTTTTT. Protein: CASSISRPGGEEKLFF.

J is TRBJ1-5 and V is TRBV7-9; possibly TRBD1 for D (6 bases). This CDR3 comprises 15 residues. Per germline, CDR1 SEHNR and CDR2 FQNEAQ (reference sequence). V was pared by 5 bases and J by 4 bases, with 15 bases between. The CDR3 DNA reads TGTGCCAGCAGCCCCCCAGGGGCGGGTAATCAGCCCCAGCATTTT. Its translation: CASSPPGAGNQPQHF.

V gene TRBV27 combines with J gene TRBJ2-7; D is ambiguous. Trimming removed 4 bases at V and 4 bases at J, with 8 bases between. Germline CDR1 and CDR2: MNHEY and SMNVEV (reference sequence). The CDR3 is 12 residues long. The CDR3 here is CASSSTMYEQYF. The CDR3 DNA follows: TGTGCCAGCAGTTCCACAATGTACGAGCAGTACTTC.

V and J are TRBV2 and TRBJ1-3; TRBD1 matches at 8 bases. In germline, CDR1 is SNHLY, CDR2 FYNNEI. J lost 3 bases, V lost 4 bases, and 5 bases had no gene match. This CDR3 comprises 15 residues. CDR3 coding DNA: TGTGCCAGCAGTGGACAGGGGTTGTATGGAAACACCATATATTTT. It translates to CASSGQGLYGNTIYF.

The chain joins TRBV5-1 to TRBJ2-1; 10 positions agree with TRBD2. V shed 6 bases and J 5 bases; nucleotides not matched to a gene: 5. CDR1 is SGHRS and CDR2 is YFSETQ in the germline V gene. This CDR3 is 14 amino acids long. CDR3 sequence reads: CASTLAGGDNEQFF. In DNA, the CDR3 is TGCGCCAGCACCTTAGCGGGAGGAGACAATGAGCAGTTCTTC.

J is TRBJ2-5 and V is TRBV6-5; 9 bases line up with TRBD1. With V trimmed by 7 bases and J by 2 bases, 2 bases remained unmatched. Germline V CDR1 and CDR2: MNHEY, SVGAGI. The CDR3 is made up of 13 amino acids. The CDR3 here is CASKGQGQETQYF. In nucleotides, the CDR3 is TGTGCCAGCAAAGGACAGGGGCAAGAGACCCAGTACTTC.

The chain recombines TRBV2 with TRBJ2-7, with 14 bases aligning to TRBD2. Germline V gene data show CDR1 as SNHLY and CDR2 as FYNNEI. The ends lost 2 bases at V and 2 bases at J; junction bases unmatched: 14. The CDR3 totals 20 residues. The CDR3 sequence: CASSESPLQGLAGGTYEQYF. CDR3 coding DNA: TGTGCCAGCAGTGAAAGTCCCCTTCAAGGACTAGCGGGAGGAACCTACGAGCAGTACTTC.

The chain recombines TRBV28 with TRBJ1-1; 9 bases align to TRBD1. The germline V gene encodes CDR1 MDHEN and CDR2 SYDVKM. This CDR3 spans 15 amino acids. V shed 8 bases and J 5 bases; nucleotides not matched to a gene: 12. The CDR3 nucleotides read TGTGCCAGCGCAACCTCCGGGACAGGGCGGACTGAAGCTTTCTTT. Translated, it gives CASATSGTGRTEAFF. The entire variable domain, with the rest obtained from reference TRBV28 and TRBJ1-1, is as follows: DVKVTQSSRYLVKRTGEKVFLECVQDMDHENMFWYRQDPGLGLRLIYFSYDVKMKEKGDIPEGYSVSREKKERFSLILESASTNQTSMYLCASATSGTGRTEAFFGQGTRLTVV.

This clone was counted at least ten times. The chain carries TRBV7-9 and TRBJ1-1; D is unclear. This CDR3 has 14 residues. V shed 5 bases and J shed 5 bases, with 15 bases lying between them. Per the germline V gene, CDR1 is SEHNR and CDR2 is FQNEAQ (reference sequence). CDR3 loop: CASSPEAGRTEAFF. The CDR3 nucleotides are TGTGCCAGCAGCCCGGAGGCAGGAAGAACTGAAGCTTTCTTT.

This chain connects TRBV7-8 to TRBJ2-7, with TRBD1 identical over 7 bases. This CDR3 region has 15 residues. V lost 5 bases, J lost 3 bases, and 10 bases stayed unmatched. Germline CDR1 SGHVS, CDR2 FQNEAQ. As DNA, the CDR3 is TGTGCCAGCAGCCCTCGACTGACAGGGTTCTACGAGCAGTACTTC. Its translation is CASSPRLTGFYEQYF.

The chain employs TRBV24-1 and TRBJ2-1, with D hard to call. The V gene lost 4 bases and the J gene lost 4 bases, with 10 bases spanning the gap. Germline-derived CDR1 and CDR2 are KGHDR and SFDVKD. CDR3 length equals 14 residues. The CDR3 loop is CATSDVTRYNEQFF. CDR3 sequence (DNA): TGTGCCACCAGTGACGTTACTCGGTACAATGAGCAGTTCTTC.

This chain connects TRBV9 to TRBJ2-3, with TRBD2 as a possible D gene (6 bases). CDR1 and CDR2 (germline): SGDLS, YYNGEE. The V end lost 4 bases, the J end lost 1 base, and 16 bases lay between the germline ends. This CDR3 spans 16 amino acids. CDR3 sequence reads: CASSSTGGAGTDTQYF. DNA for the CDR3: TGTGCCAGCAGCTCCACGGGCGGGGCTGGCACAGATACGCAGTATTTT.

The chain recombines TRBV19 with TRBJ2-7, with a weak D call TRBD1 (6 bases). Germline V gene sequence: CDR1 LNHDA, CDR2 SQIVND (reference sequence). Trimming shortened V by 4 bases and J by 6 bases, and 13 bases separated the two germline ends. The CDR3 extends over 13 amino acids. This chain's CDR3 is CASSTQGVGEQYF. CDR3 DNA sequence: TGTGCCAGTAGTACACAGGGAGTGGGCGAGCAGTACTTC.

This clone came up a few times. The rearrangement joins TRBV2 to TRBJ2-2, with 10 bases aligning to TRBD2. CDR1 SNHLY and CDR2 FYNNEI come from the germline V gene. The CDR3 is 15 residues long. Trimming cost V 7 bases and J 5 bases; bases outside gene matches: 7. For the CDR3, the DNA is TGTGCCAGCACTAACTTAGCGGGGGGAACCGGGGAGCTGTTTTTT. Translated, it gives CASTNLAGGTGELFF.

The rearrangement uses TRBV14 and TRBJ2-7, with D tentatively TRBD1 (6 bases). With 1 base removed from V and 6 bases from J, the gap between germline ends came to 16 bases. The CDR3 length is 15 residues. In germline, CDR1 is SGHDN, CDR2 FVKESK. The CDR3: CASSQGGTKSREQYF. The CDR3 DNA follows: TGTGCCAGCAGCCAAGGGGGGACAAAATCCCGCGAGCAGTACTTC.

This chain links TRBV25-1 with TRBJ2-3; D is possibly TRBD1 (5 bases). V dropped 3 bases and J dropped 2 bases, with 21 bases sitting between them. This CDR3 has 18 amino acids. CDR1 is MGHDK, CDR2 SYGVNS, per germline. CDR3 coding DNA: TGTGCCAGCAGTGATGAGAACTACCGACAGCGCCTCACAGATACGCAGTATTTT. As protein: CASSDENYRQRLTDTQYF.

The chain is built from TRBV18 and TRBJ1-5; D might be TRBD1 (5 bases). The CDR3 consists of 14 residues. Per germline, CDR1 KGHSH and CDR2 LQKENI. V lost 3 bases and J 3 bases, leaving 9 bases between the germline ends. The CDR3 is CASSPGGSNQPQHF. CDR3 coding DNA: TGTGCCAGCTCACCGGGGGGATCCAATCAGCCCCAGCATTTT.

This chain connects TRBV27 to TRBJ1-2, with TRBD1 matching over 9 bases. This CDR3 comprises 13 residues. CDR1 is MNHEY, CDR2 SMNVEV, per germline (reference sequence). Germline trimming cut 6 bases from V and 3 bases from J; bases unmatched to any gene: 2. CDR3 loop: CASSGTGHYGYTF. CDR3 bases: TGTGCCAGCAGCGGGACAGGGCACTATGGCTACACCTTC.